The 12 T cell receptor beta chains presented below share a single source sample, sequenced in a study of esophageal squamous cell carcinoma tumors. After a first PCR with P20EA plus a TCR alpha or TCR beta constant-region primer, a nested PCR used CA2 or CB2. Unbiased adaptor ligation RT-PCR amplified the TCR genes, and a polyT18-containing BSL-18E primer primed reverse transcription. TCRdb independently ran MiXCR on the 5' RACE reads; one entry per CDR3 protein. Of roughly 5,000 distinct CDR3 sequences in the sample, approximately 23% were seen once. Source material: tumor tissue. The receptors were gathered from a man aged 45-79 years with esophageal squamous cell carcinoma.

The table lists this clonotype with many counts. The V and J genes are TRBV4-1 and TRBJ2-7; perhaps TRBD2 as D (6 bases). V lost 4 bases and J 0 bases, leaving 16 bases between the germline ends. Germline lookup yields CDR1 MGHRA and CDR2 YSYEKL. This CDR3 region has 16 residues. The CDR3 loop reads CASSPEMGRSSYEQYF. DNA of the CDR3: TGCGCCAGCAGCCCGGAGATGGGGAGGTCCTCCTACGAGCAGTACTTC.

Relative to its sample, this clonotype is medium-sized. The gene calls are TRBV7-6 and TRBJ2-7, with D unclear. V gave up 5 bases and J gave up 4 bases, with 9 bases separating them. CDR3 length equals 12 residues. Germline CDR1 and CDR2: SGHVS and FNYEAQ. Here the CDR3 DNA reads TGTGCCAGCAGCGACGATATATACGAGCAGTACTTC. It specifies CASSDDIYEQYF.

The chain is built from TRBV5-5 and TRBJ2-5; D gene unclear. Germline-derived CDR1 and CDR2 are SGHKS and YYEKEE (reference sequence). V was clipped by 3 bases and J by 5 bases, with 5 bases between them. The CDR3 sequence is 11 residues long. CDR3 protein: CASSSKETQYF. The CDR3 nucleotides are TGTGCCAGCAGCTCAAAGGAGACCCAGTACTTC.

This clonotype was counted many times. V usage is TRBV7-2 and J usage is TRBJ2-7; possibly TRBD2 for D (6 bases). Trimming shortened V by 7 bases and J by 0 bases, and 13 bases separated the two germline ends. This CDR3 is 14 amino acids long. Looked up from germline, CDR1 is SGHTA and CDR2 is FQGNSA. The CDR3 here is CASMSLASSYEQYF. CDR3 DNA sequence: TGTGCCAGCATGAGCCTAGCGAGCTCCTACGAGCAGTACTTC.

The V gene is TRBV5-1, the J gene TRBJ2-1; no clear D gene. CDR3 length: 12 residues. Germline V lookup: CDR1 SGHRS, CDR2 YFSETQ. V was shortened by 4 bases and J by 7 bases, with 9 bases between the two germline ends. CDR3 in amino acids: CASSQTSNEQFF. For the CDR3, the DNA is TGCGCCAGCAGCCAGACCTCGAATGAGCAGTTCTTC. Using reference TRBV5-1 and TRBJ2-1 for the parts outside the CDR3, the full variable domain is KAGVTQTPRYLIKTRGQQVTLSCSPISGHRSVSWYQQTPGQGLQFLFEYFSETQRNKGNFPGRFSGRQFSNSRSEMNVSTLELGDSALYLCASSQTSNEQFFGPGTRLTVL.

The chain uses TRBV4-1 and TRBJ1-5; D gene unclear. The germline V gene has CDR1 MGHRA and CDR2 YSYEKL. This CDR3 comprises 15 residues. V was shortened by 4 bases and J by 4 bases, with 14 bases between the two germline ends. CDR3 bases: TGCGCCAGCAGCCCTCTTTGGGCCAGAAATCAGCCCCAGCATTTT. This translates into CASSPLWARNQPQHF.

In its sample, this clonotype ranks as medium-sized. The V gene is TRBV21-1, the J gene TRBJ1-5; the table names TRBD1, a call not compared with the DNA. TRBV21-1 has pseudogene status. The CDR3 covers 14 residues. The CDR3 here is CASSLKQGRGAQHF. DNA of the CDR3: TGTGCCAGCAGCCTTAAACAGGGGCGAGGAGCCCAGCATTTT.

V and J are TRBV6-2 or TRBV6-3 and TRBJ2-5, with 14 bases lining up with TRBD2. J lost 4 bases, V lost 6 bases, and 10 bases had no gene match. This CDR3 region has 17 residues. Looked up from germline, CDR1 is MNHEY and CDR2 is SVGEGT. CDR3 amino acids: CASRRGLAGGATETQYF. CDR3 sequence (DNA): TGTGCCAGCAGACGCGGACTAGCGGGAGGAGCAACAGAGACCCAGTACTTC.

This clonotype turned up a few times. The chain combines TRBV3-1 with TRBJ1-5; TRBD1 might be the D (5 bases). Looked up from germline, CDR1 is LGHDT and CDR2 is YNNKEL (reference sequence). The CDR3 consists of 14 residues. V lost 2 bases to trimming and J lost 5 bases, with 10 bases between them. DNA for the CDR3: TGTGCCAGCAGCCAACAGGGTGGGGATCAGCCCCAGCATTTT. It is translated as CASSQQGGDQPQHF.

The V and J genes are TRBV14 and TRBJ2-1; TRBD2 aligns across 8 bases. CDR1 SGHDN and CDR2 FVKESK come from the germline V gene. Trimming at V came to 1 base and at J to 7 bases, leaving 9 bases not matched to a gene. This CDR3 has 16 amino acids. The CDR3 spells CASSQGSGRMKNEQFF. In DNA, the CDR3 is TGTGCCAGCAGCCAAGGAAGCGGGAGAATGAAGAATGAGCAGTTCTTC.

V is TRBV6-1 and J is TRBJ1-2; D uncertain. V dropped 4 bases and J dropped 12 bases, with 21 bases sitting between them. The CDR3 has 14 amino acids. Germline V lookup: CDR1 MNHNS, CDR2 SASEGT. The CDR3 here is CASSGRQGLGGDTF. Written as DNA, the CDR3 is TGTGCCAGCAGTGGTAGACAAGGGCTTGGCGGCGACACCTTC.

This clonotype is a singleton in its sample. The J gene is TRBJ1-2, the V gene TRBV7-9; 9 bases are shared with TRBD1. The germline gives CDR1 SEHNR, CDR2 FQNEAQ (reference sequence). CDR3 length: 16 amino acids. With V trimmed by 0 bases and J by 3 bases, 5 bases remained unmatched. CDR3 nucleotide sequence: TGTGCCAGCAGCTTAGCGGCGGGACAGGGATACTATGGCTACACCTTC. Amino acid sequence: CASSLAAGQGYYGYTF.